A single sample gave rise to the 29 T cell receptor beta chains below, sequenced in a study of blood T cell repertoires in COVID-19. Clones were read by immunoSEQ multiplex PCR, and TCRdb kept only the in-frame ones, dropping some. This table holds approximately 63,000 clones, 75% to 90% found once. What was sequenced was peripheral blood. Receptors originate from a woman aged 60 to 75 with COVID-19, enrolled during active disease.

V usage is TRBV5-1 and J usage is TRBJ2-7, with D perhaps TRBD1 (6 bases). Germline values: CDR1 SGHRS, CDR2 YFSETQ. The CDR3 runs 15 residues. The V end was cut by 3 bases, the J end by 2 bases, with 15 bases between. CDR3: CASSSEGVRAYEQYF. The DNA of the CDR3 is TGCGCCAGCAGCTCTGAGGGGGTTAGGGCCTACGAGCAGTACTTC.

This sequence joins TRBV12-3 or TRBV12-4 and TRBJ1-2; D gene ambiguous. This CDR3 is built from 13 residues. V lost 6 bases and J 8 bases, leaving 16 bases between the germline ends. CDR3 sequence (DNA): TGTGCCAGCAGGGCCCCCATGGACTGGGGCTACACCTTC. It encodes CASRAPMDWGYTF.

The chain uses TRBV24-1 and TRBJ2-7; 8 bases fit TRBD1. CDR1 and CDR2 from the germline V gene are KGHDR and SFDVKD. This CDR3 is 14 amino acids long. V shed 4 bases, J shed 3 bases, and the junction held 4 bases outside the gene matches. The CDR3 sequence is CATSDATGGYEQYF. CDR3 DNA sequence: TGTGCCACCAGTGACGCCACAGGGGGCTACGAGCAGTACTTC.

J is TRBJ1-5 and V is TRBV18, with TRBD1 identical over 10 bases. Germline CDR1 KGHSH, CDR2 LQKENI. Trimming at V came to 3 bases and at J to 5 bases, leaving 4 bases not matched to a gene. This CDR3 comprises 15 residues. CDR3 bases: TGTGCCAGCTCACCTTCGACAGGGGGCGATCAGCCCCAGCATTTT. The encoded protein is CASSPSTGGDQPQHF.

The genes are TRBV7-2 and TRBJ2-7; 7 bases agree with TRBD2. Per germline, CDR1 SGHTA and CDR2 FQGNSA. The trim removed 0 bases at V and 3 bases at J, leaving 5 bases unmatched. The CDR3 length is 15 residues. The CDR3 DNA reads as TGTGCCAGCAGCTTAGCAACAGCGGGGATCTACGAGCAGTACTTC. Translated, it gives CASSLATAGIYEQYF.

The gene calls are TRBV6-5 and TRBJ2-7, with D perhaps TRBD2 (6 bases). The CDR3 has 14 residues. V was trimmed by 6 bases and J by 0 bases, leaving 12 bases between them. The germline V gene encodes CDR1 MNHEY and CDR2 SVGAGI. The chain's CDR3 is CASSRDGSSYEQYF. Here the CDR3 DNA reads TGTGCCAGCAGCAGGGACGGGAGCTCCTACGAGCAGTACTTC.

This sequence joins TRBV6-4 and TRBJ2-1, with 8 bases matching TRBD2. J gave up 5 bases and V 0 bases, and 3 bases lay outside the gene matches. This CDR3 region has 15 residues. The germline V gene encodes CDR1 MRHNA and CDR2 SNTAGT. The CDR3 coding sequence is TGTGCCAGCAGTGACTCGATTAGCGGGAACAATGAGCAGTTCTTC. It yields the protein CASSDSISGNNEQFF.

CDR3 in DNA: TGTGCCAGCTCTCCGCAGGGTGTTAATGAAAAACTGTTTTTT. It translates to CASSPQGVNEKLFF. This chain uses TRBV18 with TRBJ1-4, with D possibly TRBD1 on 5 matching bases. The CDR3 is 14 amino acids. Germline V lookup: CDR1 KGHSH, CDR2 LQKENI. V was cut by 6 bases and J by 4 bases, with 12 bases left in between.

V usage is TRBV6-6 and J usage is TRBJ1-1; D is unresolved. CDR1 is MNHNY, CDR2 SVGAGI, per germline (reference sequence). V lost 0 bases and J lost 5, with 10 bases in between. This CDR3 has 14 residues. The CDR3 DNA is TGTGCCAGCAGTTACTCGAGGCCGGGGACTGAAGCTTTCTTT. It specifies CASSYSRPGTEAFF.

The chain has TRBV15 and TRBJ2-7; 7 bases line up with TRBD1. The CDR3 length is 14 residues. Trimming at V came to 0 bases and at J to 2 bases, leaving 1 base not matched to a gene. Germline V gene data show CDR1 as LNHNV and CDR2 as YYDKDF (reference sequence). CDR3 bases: TGTGCCACCAGCAGAGATAGGGGGCCCTACGAGCAGTACTTC. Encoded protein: CATSRDRGPYEQYF.

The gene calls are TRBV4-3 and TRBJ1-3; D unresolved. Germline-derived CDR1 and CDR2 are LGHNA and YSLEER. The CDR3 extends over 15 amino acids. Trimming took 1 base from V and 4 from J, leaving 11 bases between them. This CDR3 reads CASSQGGGLGNTIYF. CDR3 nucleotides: TGCGCCAGCAGCCAAGGCGGCGGGTTGGGAAACACCATATATTTT.

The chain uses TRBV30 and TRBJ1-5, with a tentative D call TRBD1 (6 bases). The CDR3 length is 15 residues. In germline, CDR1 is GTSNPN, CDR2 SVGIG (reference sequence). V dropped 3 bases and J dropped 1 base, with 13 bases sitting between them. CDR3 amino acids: CAWRAGAESNQPQHF. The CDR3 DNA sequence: TGTGCCTGGAGGGCGGGGGCGGAGAGCAATCAGCCCCAGCATTTT.

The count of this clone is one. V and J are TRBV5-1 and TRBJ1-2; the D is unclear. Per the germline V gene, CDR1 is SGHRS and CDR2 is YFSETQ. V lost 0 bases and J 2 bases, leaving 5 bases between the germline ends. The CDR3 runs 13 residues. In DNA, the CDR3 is TGCGCCAGCAGCTTGGTGCAGAACTATGGCTACACCTTC. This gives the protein CASSLVQNYGYTF.

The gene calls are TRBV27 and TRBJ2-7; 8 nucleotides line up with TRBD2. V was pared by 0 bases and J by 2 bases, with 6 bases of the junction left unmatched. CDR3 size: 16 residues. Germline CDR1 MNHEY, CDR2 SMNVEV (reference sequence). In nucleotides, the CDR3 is TGTGCCAGCAGTTTATCTGTCGCGGGAGGCGCCTACGAGCAGTACTTC. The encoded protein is CASSLSVAGGAYEQYF.

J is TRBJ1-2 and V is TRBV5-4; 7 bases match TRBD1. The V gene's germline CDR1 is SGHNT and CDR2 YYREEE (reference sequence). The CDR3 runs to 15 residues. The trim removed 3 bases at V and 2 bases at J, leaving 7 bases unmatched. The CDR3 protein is CASSSMTGTNYGYTF. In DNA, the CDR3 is TGTGCCAGCAGCTCAATGACAGGGACCAACTATGGCTACACCTTC.

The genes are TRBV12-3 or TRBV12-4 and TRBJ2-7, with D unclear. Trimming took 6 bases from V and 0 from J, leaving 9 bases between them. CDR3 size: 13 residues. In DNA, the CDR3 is TGTGCCAGCAGCTTGACTGGCTCCTACGAGCAGTACTTC. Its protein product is CASSLTGSYEQYF.

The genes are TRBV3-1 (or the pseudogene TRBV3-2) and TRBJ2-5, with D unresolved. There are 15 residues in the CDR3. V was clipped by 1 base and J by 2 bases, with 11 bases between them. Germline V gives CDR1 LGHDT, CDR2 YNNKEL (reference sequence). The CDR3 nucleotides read TGTGCCAGCAGCCAAGTGATCCAGACACAAGAGACCCAGTACTTC. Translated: CASSQVIQTQETQYF.

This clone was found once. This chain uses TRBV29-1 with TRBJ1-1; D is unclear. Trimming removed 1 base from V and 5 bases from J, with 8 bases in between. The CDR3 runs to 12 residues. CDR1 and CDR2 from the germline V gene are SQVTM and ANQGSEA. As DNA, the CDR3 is TGCAGCGTTGAAGCGTCGCGAACTGAAGCTTTCTTT. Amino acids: CSVEASRTEAFF.

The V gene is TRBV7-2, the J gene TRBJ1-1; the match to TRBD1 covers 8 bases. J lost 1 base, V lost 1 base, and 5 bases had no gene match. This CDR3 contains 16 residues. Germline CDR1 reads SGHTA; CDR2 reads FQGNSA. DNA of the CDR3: TGTGCCAGCAGCTTAGGAGCCGGGACAGGGAACACTGAAGCTTTCTTT. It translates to CASSLGAGTGNTEAFF.

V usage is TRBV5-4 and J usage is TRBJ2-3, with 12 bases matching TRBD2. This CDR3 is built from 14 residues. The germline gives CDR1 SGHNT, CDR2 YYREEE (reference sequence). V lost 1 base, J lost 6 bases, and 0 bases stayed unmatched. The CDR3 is CASSLTSGRDTQYF. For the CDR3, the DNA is TGTGCCAGCAGCTTGACTAGCGGGAGGGATACGCAGTATTTT.

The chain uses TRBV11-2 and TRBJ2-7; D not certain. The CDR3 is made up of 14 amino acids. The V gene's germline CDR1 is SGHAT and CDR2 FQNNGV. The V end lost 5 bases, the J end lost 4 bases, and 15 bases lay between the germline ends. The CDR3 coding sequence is TGTGCCAGCAGCCCCCAGTGGTGGCAGTACGAGCAGTACTTC. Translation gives CASSPQWWQYEQYF.

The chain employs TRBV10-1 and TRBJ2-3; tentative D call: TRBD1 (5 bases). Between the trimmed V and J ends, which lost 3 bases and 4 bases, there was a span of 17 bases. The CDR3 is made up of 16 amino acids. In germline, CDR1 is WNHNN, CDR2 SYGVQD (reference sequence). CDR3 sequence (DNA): TGCGCCAGCAGTGACCCCTGGCTAGTAGGGGCAGATACGCAGTATTTT. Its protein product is CASSDPWLVGADTQYF.

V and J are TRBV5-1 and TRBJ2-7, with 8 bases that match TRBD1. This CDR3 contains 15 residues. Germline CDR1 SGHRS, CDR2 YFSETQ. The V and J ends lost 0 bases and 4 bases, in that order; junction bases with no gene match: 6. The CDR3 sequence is CASSLESGGRYEQYF. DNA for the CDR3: TGCGCCAGCAGCTTGGAGTCAGGGGGCAGGTACGAGCAGTACTTC.

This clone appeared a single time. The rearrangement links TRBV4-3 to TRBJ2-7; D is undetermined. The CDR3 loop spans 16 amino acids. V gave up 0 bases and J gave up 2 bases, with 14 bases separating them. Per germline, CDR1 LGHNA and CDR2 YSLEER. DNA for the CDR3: TGCGCCAGCAGCCAAGATCAGCGAGACTTACCCTACGAGCAGTACTTC. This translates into CASSQDQRDLPYEQYF.

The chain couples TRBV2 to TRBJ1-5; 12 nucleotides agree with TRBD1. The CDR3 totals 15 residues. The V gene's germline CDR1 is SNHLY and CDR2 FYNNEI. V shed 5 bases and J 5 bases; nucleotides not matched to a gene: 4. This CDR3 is CASSPWDRGHQPQHF. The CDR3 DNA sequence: TGTGCCAGCAGTCCATGGGACAGGGGGCATCAGCCCCAGCATTTT.

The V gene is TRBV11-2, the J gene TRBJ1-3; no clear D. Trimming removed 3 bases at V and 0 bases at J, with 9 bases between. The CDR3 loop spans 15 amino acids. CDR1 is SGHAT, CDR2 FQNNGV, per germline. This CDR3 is CASSLDSSSGNTIYF. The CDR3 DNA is TGTGCCAGCAGCTTGGACTCAAGCTCTGGAAACACCATATATTTT.

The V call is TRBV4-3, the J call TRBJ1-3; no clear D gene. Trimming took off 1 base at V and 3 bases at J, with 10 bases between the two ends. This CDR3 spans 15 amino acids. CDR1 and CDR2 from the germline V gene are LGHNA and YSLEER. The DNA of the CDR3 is TGCGCCAGCAGCCAAGTAACAGCCCTTGGAAACACCATATATTTT. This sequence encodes CASSQVTALGNTIYF.

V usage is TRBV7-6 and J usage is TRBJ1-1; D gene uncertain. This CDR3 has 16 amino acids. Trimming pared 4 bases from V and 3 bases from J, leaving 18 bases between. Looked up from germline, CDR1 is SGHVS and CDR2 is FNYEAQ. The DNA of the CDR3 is TGTGCCAGCAGCTCCCGGAATCCTTGTGGAGACACTGAAGCTTTCTTT. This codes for CASSSRNPCGDTEAFF.

CDR3 nucleotide sequence: TGTGCCAGCAGTTTTGGGCCAGGCAACACTGAAGCTTTCTTT. Encoded protein: CASSFGPGNTEAFF. V is TRBV6-5 and J is TRBJ1-1; D not certain. CDR3 length: 14 amino acids. Between the trimmed V and J ends, which lost 4 bases and 2 bases, there was a span of 11 bases. Germline CDR1 is MNHEY and CDR2 is SVGAGI.